A single T cell receptor (beta chain) is shown here with its context. Libraries were prepared by immunoSEQ multiplex PCR; TCRdb keeps only in-frame clonotypes and omits some of them. The sample has 250,000 to 350,000 clones; 86% are singletons. These data belong to a study of blood T cell repertoires in COVID-19. Sequences were obtained from peripheral blood. The clonotype was recovered from a woman in her twenties or thirties with active or convalescent COVID-19.

CDR3 bases: TGTGCCAGCCGAAAACCAGGGGGGCCGGGAGATACGCAGTATTTT. This encodes CASRKPGGPGDTQYF. The rearrangement joins TRBV28 to TRBJ2-3, with a tentative D call TRBD1 (7 bases). V lost 8 bases to trimming and J lost 5 bases, with 20 bases between them. The CDR3 is made up of 15 amino acids. The germline V gene has CDR1 MDHEN and CDR2 SYDVKM.